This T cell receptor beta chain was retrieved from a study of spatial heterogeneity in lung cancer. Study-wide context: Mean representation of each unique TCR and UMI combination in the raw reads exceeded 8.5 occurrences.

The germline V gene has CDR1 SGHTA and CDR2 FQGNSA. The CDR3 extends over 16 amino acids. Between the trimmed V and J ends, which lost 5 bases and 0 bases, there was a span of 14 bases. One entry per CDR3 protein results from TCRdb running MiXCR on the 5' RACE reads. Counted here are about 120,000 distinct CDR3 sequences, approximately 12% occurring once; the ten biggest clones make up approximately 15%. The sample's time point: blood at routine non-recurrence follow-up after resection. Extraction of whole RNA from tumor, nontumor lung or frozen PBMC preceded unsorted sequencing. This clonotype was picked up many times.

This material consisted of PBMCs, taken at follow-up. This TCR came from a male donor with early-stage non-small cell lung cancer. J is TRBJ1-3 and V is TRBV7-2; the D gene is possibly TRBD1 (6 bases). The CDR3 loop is CASSEDRVYSGNTIYF. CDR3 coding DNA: TGTGCCAGCAGCGAGGACAGAGTCTACTCTGGAAACACCATATATTTT.